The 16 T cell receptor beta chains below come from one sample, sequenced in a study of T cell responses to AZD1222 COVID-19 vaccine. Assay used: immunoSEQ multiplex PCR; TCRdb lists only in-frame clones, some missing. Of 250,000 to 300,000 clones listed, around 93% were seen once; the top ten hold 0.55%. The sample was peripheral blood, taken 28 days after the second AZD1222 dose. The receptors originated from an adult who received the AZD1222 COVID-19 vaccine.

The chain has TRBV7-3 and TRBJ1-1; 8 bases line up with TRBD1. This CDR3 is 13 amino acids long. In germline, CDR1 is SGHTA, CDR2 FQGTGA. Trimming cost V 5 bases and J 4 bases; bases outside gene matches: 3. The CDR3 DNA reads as TGTGCCAGCAGCCGCGACAGGGGCACTGAAGCTTTCTTT. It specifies CASSRDRGTEAFF.

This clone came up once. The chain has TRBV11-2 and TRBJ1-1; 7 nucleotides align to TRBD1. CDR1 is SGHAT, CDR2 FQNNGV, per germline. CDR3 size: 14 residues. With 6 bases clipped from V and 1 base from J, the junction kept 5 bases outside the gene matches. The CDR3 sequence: CASRPDRSNTEAFF. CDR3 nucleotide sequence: TGTGCCAGCAGACCGGACAGGTCGAACACTGAAGCTTTCTTT.

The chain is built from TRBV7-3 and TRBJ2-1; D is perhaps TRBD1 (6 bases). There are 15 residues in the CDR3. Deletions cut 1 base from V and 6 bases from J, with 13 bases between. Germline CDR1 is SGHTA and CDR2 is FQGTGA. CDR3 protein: CASSLRAGVVNEQFF. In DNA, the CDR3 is TGTGCCAGCAGCTTAAGGGCAGGGGTGGTCAATGAGCAGTTCTTC.

The CDR3 protein is CASNKTPPGTEAFF. CDR3 nucleotide sequence: TGTGCCAGCAACAAAACGCCCCCGGGCACTGAAGCTTTCTTT. J is TRBJ1-1 and V is TRBV7-9; D unclear. Germline-derived CDR1 and CDR2 are SEHNR and FQNEAQ (reference sequence). The CDR3 loop spans 14 amino acids. Trimming left V 7 bases short and J 4 bases short, with 16 bases between.

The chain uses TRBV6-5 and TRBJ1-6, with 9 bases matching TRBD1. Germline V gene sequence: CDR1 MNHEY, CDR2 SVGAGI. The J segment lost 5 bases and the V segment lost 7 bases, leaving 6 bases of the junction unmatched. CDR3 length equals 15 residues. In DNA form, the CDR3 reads TGTGCCAGCAAGGGACAGGGATCGAATAATTCACCCCTCCACTTT. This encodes CASKGQGSNNSPLHF.

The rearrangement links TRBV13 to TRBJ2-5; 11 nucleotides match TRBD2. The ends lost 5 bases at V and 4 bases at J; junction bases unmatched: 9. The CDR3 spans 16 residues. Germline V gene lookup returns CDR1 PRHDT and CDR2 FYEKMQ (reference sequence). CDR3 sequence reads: CASSAVTSGGRETQYF. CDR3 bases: TGTGCCAGCAGCGCTGTAACTAGCGGGGGCCGAGAGACCCAGTACTTC.

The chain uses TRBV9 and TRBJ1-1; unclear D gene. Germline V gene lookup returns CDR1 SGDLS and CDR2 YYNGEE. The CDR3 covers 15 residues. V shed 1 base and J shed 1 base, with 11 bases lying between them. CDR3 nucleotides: TGTGCCAGCAGCGTAACTCAACAGACGAACACTGAAGCTTTCTTT. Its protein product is CASSVTQQTNTEAFF.

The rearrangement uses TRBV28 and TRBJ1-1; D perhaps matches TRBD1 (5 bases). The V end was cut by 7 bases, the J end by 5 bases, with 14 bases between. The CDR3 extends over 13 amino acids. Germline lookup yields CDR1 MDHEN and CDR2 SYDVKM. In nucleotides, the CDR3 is TGTGCCAGCACGCGGGGGATTGGGACTGAAGCTTTCTTT. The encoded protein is CASTRGIGTEAFF.

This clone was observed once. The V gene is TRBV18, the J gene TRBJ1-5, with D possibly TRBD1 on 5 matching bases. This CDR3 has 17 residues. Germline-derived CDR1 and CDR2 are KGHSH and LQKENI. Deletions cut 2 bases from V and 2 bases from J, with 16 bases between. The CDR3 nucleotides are TGTGCCAGCTCACCAGTCTTGGCAGGGCCGGGCAATCAGCCCCAGCATTTT. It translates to CASSPVLAGPGNQPQHF.

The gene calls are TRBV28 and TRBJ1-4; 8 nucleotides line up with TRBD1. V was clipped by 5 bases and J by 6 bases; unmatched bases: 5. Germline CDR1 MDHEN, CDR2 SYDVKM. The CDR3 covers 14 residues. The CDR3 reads CASSPDRVYEKLFF. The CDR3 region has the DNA TGTGCCAGCAGTCCGGACAGGGTTTATGAAAAACTGTTTTTT.

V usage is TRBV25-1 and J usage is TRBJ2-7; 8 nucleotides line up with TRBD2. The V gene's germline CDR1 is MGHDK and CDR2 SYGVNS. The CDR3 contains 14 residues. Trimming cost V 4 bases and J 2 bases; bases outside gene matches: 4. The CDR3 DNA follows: TGTGCCAGCAGTGTAGCGGGGCCAACCTACGAGCAGTACTTC. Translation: CASSVAGPTYEQYF.

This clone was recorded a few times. Here the CDR3 reads CASSEEEAASGNGYEQYF. Written as DNA, the CDR3 is TGTGCCAGCAGTGAAGAAGAAGCGGCGAGCGGGAATGGCTACGAGCAGTACTTC. This chain uses TRBV6-1 with TRBJ2-7; 7 nucleotides match TRBD2. V shed 1 base and J 3 bases; nucleotides not matched to a gene: 15. CDR3 length equals 18 residues. CDR1 MNHNS and CDR2 SASEGT come from the germline V gene.

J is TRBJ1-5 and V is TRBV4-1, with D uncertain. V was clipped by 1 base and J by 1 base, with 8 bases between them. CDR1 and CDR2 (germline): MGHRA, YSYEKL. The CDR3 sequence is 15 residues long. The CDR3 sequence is CASSQVPYSNQPQHF. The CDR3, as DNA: TGCGCCAGCAGCCAAGTCCCCTACAGCAATCAGCCCCAGCATTTT.

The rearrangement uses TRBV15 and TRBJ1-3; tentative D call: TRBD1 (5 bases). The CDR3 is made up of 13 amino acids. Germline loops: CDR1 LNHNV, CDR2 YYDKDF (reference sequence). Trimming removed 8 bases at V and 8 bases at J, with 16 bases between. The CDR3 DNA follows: TGTGCCACCCGAAGAACTCCGGGGGACACCATATATTTT. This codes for CATRRTPGDTIYF.

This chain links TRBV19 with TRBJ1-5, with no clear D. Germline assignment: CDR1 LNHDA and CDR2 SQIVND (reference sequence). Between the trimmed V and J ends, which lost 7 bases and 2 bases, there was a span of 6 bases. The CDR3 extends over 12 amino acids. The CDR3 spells CASIGGNQPQHF. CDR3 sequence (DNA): TGTGCCAGTATCGGGGGCAATCAGCCCCAGCATTTT.

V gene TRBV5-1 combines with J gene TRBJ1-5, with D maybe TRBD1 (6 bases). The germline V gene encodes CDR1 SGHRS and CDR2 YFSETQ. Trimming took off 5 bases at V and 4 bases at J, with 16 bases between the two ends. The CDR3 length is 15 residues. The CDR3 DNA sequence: TGCGCCAGCAGGGCAGGGGTCCAGTTAAATCAGCCCCAGCATTTT. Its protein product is CASRAGVQLNQPQHF.